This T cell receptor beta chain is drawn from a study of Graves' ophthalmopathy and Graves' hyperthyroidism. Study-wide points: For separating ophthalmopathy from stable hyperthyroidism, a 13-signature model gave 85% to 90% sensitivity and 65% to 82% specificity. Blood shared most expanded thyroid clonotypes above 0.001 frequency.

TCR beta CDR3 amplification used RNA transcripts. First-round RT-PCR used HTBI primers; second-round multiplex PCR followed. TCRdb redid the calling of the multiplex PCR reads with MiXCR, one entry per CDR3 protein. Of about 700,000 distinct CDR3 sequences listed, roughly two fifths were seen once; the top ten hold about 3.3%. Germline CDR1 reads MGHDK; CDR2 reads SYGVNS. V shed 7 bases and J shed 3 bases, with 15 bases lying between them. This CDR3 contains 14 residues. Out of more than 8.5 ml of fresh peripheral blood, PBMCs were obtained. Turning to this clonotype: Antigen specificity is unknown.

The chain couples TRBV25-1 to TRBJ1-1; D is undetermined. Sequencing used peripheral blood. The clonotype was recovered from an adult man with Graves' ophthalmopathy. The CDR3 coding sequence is TGTGCCAGCACCCTGGAGGTCCGATACACTGAAGCTTTCTTT. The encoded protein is CASTLEVRYTEAFF.